One and the same sample provided the 21 T cell receptor beta chains below, sequenced in a study of cytomegalovirus exposure and HLA in healthy donors (dated by TCRdb to 2016 to 2017). The library was built by means of the immunoSEQ multiplex PCR assay. The multiplex PCR relied on a mix of 60 forward primers for TCR Vbeta segments and 13 reverse primers for TCR Jbeta segments. Sourced from immuneACCESS, this table was stored by TCRdb with only in-frame sequences that have V and J called. A share of the clones is absent; for the studies checked, an unresolved V gene accounts for under half, and the remainder has no known explanation. Within this sample are under 200,000 clones, with around 85% of them counted one time only. Of the sample, about 1.9% is held by the ten largest clones. The sample taken for sequencing was PBMCs. Every receptor here comes from a human donor in good health.

The gene calls are TRBV5-1 and TRBJ1-3, with TRBD1 matching 9 bases. Looked up from germline, CDR1 is SGHRS and CDR2 is YFSETQ. With 2 bases clipped from V and 1 base from J, the junction kept 7 bases outside the gene matches. CDR3 size: 17 residues. CDR3 bases: TGCGCCAGCAGCTTCCAGGGACAGGGCGGTTCTGGAAACACCATATATTTT. Amino acids: CASSFQGQGGSGNTIYF.

V and J are TRBV10-3 and TRBJ2-2, with 8 bases fitting TRBD2. CDR3 length equals 16 residues. Per germline, CDR1 ENHRY and CDR2 SYGVKD. With V trimmed by 6 bases and J by 2 bases, 8 bases remained unmatched. The chain's CDR3 is CAIRFSGGGNTGELFF. For the CDR3, the DNA is TGTGCCATCAGGTTTTCGGGAGGGGGTAACACCGGGGAGCTGTTTTTT.

The chain uses TRBV5-1 and TRBJ2-3, with 11 bases fitting TRBD1. V shed 4 bases, J shed 1 base, and the junction held 5 bases outside the gene matches. The CDR3 runs 16 residues. Germline CDR1 and CDR2: SGHRS and YFSETQ. As DNA, the CDR3 is TGCGCCAGCAGCCGGGGACAGGGGGTGGGCACAGATACGCAGTATTTT. It is translated as CASSRGQGVGTDTQYF.

The chain carries TRBV11-3 and TRBJ2-7, with D possibly being TRBD1 (6 bases). Trimming pared 2 bases from V and 5 bases from J, leaving 13 bases between. Germline CDR1 is SGHNT and CDR2 is YENEEA. CDR3 length: 14 residues. CDR3 DNA: TGTGCCAGCAGCTTAAGTCGTGGGGGCAACGAGCAGTACTTC. Protein product: CASSLSRGGNEQYF. Looking up the rest from reference TRBV11-3 and TRBJ2-7 gives the full variable domain: EAGVVQSPRYKIIEKKQPVAFWCNPISGHNTLYWYLQNLGQGPELLIRYENEEAVDDSQLPKDRFSAERLKGVDSTLKIQPAELGDSAVYLCASSLSRGGNEQYFGPGTRLTVT.

This clone was picked up one time. This rearrangement joins TRBV14 to TRBJ1-1; 8 nucleotides agree with TRBD1. Germline V gene sequence: CDR1 SGHDN, CDR2 FVKESK. The V segment lost 5 bases and the J segment 6 bases; nucleotides outside the gene matches: 11. The CDR3 covers 15 residues. As DNA, the CDR3 is TGTGCCAGCAGCTTGCTCAGGGGGCCCAACTCTGAAGCTTTCTTT. Protein sequence: CASSLLRGPNSEAFF.

The genes are TRBV5-1 and TRBJ2-7; 7 bases align to TRBD2. V was clipped by 4 bases and J by 5 bases; unmatched bases: 9. Germline CDR1 SGHRS, CDR2 YFSETQ. This CDR3 spans 14 amino acids. For the CDR3, the DNA is TGCGCCAGCAGCCTGGAGGGAGGGCGAAACGAGCAGTACTTC. Its translation is CASSLEGGRNEQYF.

This clone was picked up a small number of times. The chain uses TRBV28 and TRBJ2-4; D is possibly TRBD2 (7 bases). Trimming pared 3 bases from V and 7 bases from J, leaving 19 bases between. Germline values: CDR1 MDHEN, CDR2 SYDVKM. The CDR3 totals 16 residues. CDR3 sequence reads: CASSLAGAFPRNIQYF. The DNA of the CDR3 is TGTGCCAGCAGTTTGGCGGGGGCGTTCCCTCGGAACATTCAGTACTTC.

The chain couples TRBV4-1 to TRBJ1-2; D unclear. V lost 1 base to trimming and J lost 5 bases, with 11 bases between them. Looked up from germline, CDR1 is MGHRA and CDR2 is YSYEKL. This CDR3 spans 14 amino acids. Written as DNA, the CDR3 is TGCGCCAGCAGCCAAGTTGCAAATACATATGGCTACACCTTC. Amino acids: CASSQVANTYGYTF.

The chain has TRBV7-2 and TRBJ2-7; a weak D match, TRBD2 (5 bases). Germline assignment: CDR1 SGHTA and CDR2 FQGNSA. Trimming left V 3 bases short and J 3 bases short, with 15 bases between. The CDR3 sequence is 15 residues long. The CDR3 nucleotides read TGTGCCAGCAGCTTCTCCGGCGGACTCAGCTACGAGCAGTACTTC. Translated, it gives CASSFSGGLSYEQYF.

J is TRBJ1-1 and V is TRBV11-2; D call uncertain. Germline loops: CDR1 SGHAT, CDR2 FQNNGV. The V end was cut by 0 bases, the J end by 11 bases, with 13 bases between. This CDR3 is 13 amino acids long. The CDR3 loop is CASSLDTGIPAFF. Written as DNA, the CDR3 is TGTGCCAGCAGCTTAGATACGGGGATTCCGGCTTTCTTT.

This clone occurred a few times. The rearrangement uses TRBV4-3 and TRBJ1-5, with 7 bases that match TRBD1. The junction had 11 bases not matched to a gene; V was cut back by 0 bases and J by 6 bases. Germline CDR1 reads LGHNA; CDR2 reads YSLEER. The CDR3 is 17 amino acids. The CDR3: CASSQDFRTAGGQPQHF. CDR3 DNA sequence: TGCGCCAGCAGCCAAGATTTTCGGACGGCAGGGGGTCAGCCCCAGCATTTT.

The table lists this clone with a few counts. CDR3 amino acids: CASSSGGLVTDTQYF. The CDR3 DNA sequence: TGTGCCAGCAGTTCGGGGGGGCTGGTCACAGATACGCAGTATTTT. This chain connects TRBV6-5 to TRBJ2-3, with 8 bases aligning to TRBD2. With V trimmed by 4 bases and J by 2 bases, 5 bases remained unmatched. The CDR3 totals 15 residues. Germline V gives CDR1 MNHEY, CDR2 SVGAGI.

A remark on this clone: Other DNA sequences in the sample encode the same CDR3. The chain uses TRBV4-1 and TRBJ1-1; D gene unclear. The V end was cut by 0 bases, the J end by 2 bases, with 7 bases between. The CDR3 covers 14 residues. Germline loops: CDR1 MGHRA, CDR2 YSYEKL. CDR3 region: CASSQDPVNTEAFF. DNA of the CDR3: TGCGCCAGCAGCCAAGATCCAGTAAACACTGAAGCTTTCTTT.

This clone was observed a few times. The chain has TRBV20-1 and TRBJ2-3; D gene uncertain. The CDR3 runs to 11 residues. CDR1 is DFQATT, CDR2 SNEGSKA, per germline (reference sequence). The CDR3 sequence: CTSRRTDTQYF. In nucleotides, the CDR3 is TGCACCTCGAGGAGAACAGATACGCAGTATTTT.

V is TRBV27 and J is TRBJ1-1; the D gene is possibly TRBD1 (6 bases). Per germline, CDR1 MNHEY and CDR2 SMNVEV (reference sequence). V was pared by 8 bases and J by 4 bases, with 20 bases between. This CDR3 is built from 15 residues. CDR3 region: CASHQGGGLVTEAFF. CDR3 nucleotides: TGTGCCAGCCACCAAGGGGGGGGTTTAGTCACTGAAGCTTTCTTT.

The chain employs TRBV6-5 and TRBJ1-1; D remains ambiguous. V lost 8 bases and J 7 bases, leaving 8 bases between the germline ends. This CDR3 has 10 residues. Germline CDR1 reads MNHEY; CDR2 reads SVGAGI. CDR3 in DNA: TGTGCCAGCGGTCGGGGTGAAGCTTTCTTT. Its translation: CASGRGEAFF.

This chain links TRBV19 with TRBJ1-2; 11 bases align to TRBD1. Germline assignment: CDR1 LNHDA and CDR2 SQIVND (reference sequence). This CDR3 spans 17 amino acids. The V and J ends lost 4 bases and 4 bases, in that order; junction bases with no gene match: 11. The DNA for the CDR3 is TGTGCCAGTAGTAGGACCCCCGGGACAGGGGGGTCCTATGGCTACACCTTC. This gives the protein CASSRTPGTGGSYGYTF.

The J gene is TRBJ2-5, the V gene TRBV7-2, with 7 bases lining up with TRBD1. V was pared by 4 bases and J by 5 bases, with 4 bases of the junction left unmatched. The germline CDR1 and CDR2 sequences are SGHTA and FQGNSA. The CDR3 consists of 13 residues. As DNA, the CDR3 is TGTGCCAGCAGCTCCAACAGGGGTGAGACCCAGTACTTC. Its translation: CASSSNRGETQYF.

V gene TRBV4-1 combines with J gene TRBJ2-3; TRBD2 matches 12 bases. Germline lookup yields CDR1 MGHRA and CDR2 YSYEKL. V was clipped by 2 bases and J by 0 bases; unmatched bases: 3. CDR3 size: 17 residues. CDR3 in amino acids: CASSQLLAGGSTDTQYF. CDR3 bases: TGCGCCAGCAGCCAACTTCTAGCGGGGGGGAGCACAGATACGCAGTATTTT.

The gene calls are TRBV4-3 and TRBJ1-6, with 8 bases identical to TRBD1. The CDR3 has 17 residues. V dropped 4 bases and J dropped 7; count of bases not matched to a gene: 12. The germline CDR1 and CDR2 sequences are LGHNA and YSLEER. In DNA, the CDR3 is TGCGCCAGCAGCCGCGATGCCTCACAGGGGGGGAATTCACCCCTCCACTTT. This sequence encodes CASSRDASQGGNSPLHF.

The gene calls are TRBV7-8 and TRBJ1-3, with 10 bases lining up with TRBD1. With 5 bases clipped from V and 1 base from J, the junction kept 5 bases outside the gene matches. Germline assignment: CDR1 SGHVS and CDR2 FQNEAQ. The CDR3 runs to 16 residues. This chain's CDR3 is CASSPRQGASGNTIYF. CDR3 in DNA: TGTGCCAGCAGCCCCAGACAGGGGGCTTCTGGAAACACCATATATTTT.